Below, 20 T cell receptor beta chains from the same sample are listed, as sequenced in a study of blood T cell repertoires in COVID-19. The protocol was immunoSEQ multiplex PCR, while the TCRdb copy is restricted to in-frame clones and leaves out a portion. Among 250,000 or so clones, 86% were seen once, and the ten largest hold just under 9%. Source material: peripheral blood. These receptors all come from a middle-aged man with active or convalescent COVID-19.

The V call is TRBV2, the J call TRBJ1-4, with 10 bases that match TRBD1. The CDR3 totals 13 residues. The trim removed 4 bases at V and 16 bases at J, leaving 9 bases unmatched. Germline lookup yields CDR1 SNHLY and CDR2 FYNNEI. CDR3 DNA sequence: TGTGCCAGCAGTGTGGCGGGACAGGGGACAGGGTTTTTT. Encoded protein: CASSVAGQGTGFF.

The chain has TRBV27 and TRBJ2-1; D remains ambiguous. Trimming took 3 bases from V and 5 from J, leaving 8 bases between them. Germline-derived CDR1 and CDR2 are MNHEY and SMNVEV (reference sequence). The CDR3 has 13 residues. Written as DNA, the CDR3 is TGTGCCAGCAGTTTTGGTCAGAACAATGAGCAGTTCTTC. It translates to CASSFGQNNEQFF.

The V call is TRBV29-1, the J call TRBJ1-4, with no clear D. CDR3 size: 15 residues. CDR1 and CDR2 (germline): SQVTM, ANQGSEA. Trimming left V 0 bases short and J 8 bases short, with 16 bases between. CDR3 region: CSVEDLFGPREKLFF. The CDR3 DNA reads TGCAGCGTTGAAGATCTGTTTGGGCCTCGGGAAAAACTGTTTTTT.

The rearrangement joins TRBV5-8 to TRBJ2-7; D is ambiguous. Germline V gene lookup returns CDR1 SGHTS and CDR2 YDEGEE. The V end was cut by 0 bases, the J end by 3 bases, with 7 bases between. This CDR3 is 13 amino acids long. CDR3 sequence (DNA): TGTGCCAGCAGCTTGGGAAGCTACTACGAGCAGTACTTC. Its translation is CASSLGSYYEQYF.

This chain links TRBV19 with TRBJ1-6; 9 nucleotides agree with TRBD1. Germline trimming cut 4 bases from V and 5 bases from J; bases unmatched to any gene: 0. This CDR3 has 14 residues. Germline lookup yields CDR1 LNHDA and CDR2 SQIVND (reference sequence). CDR3 sequence: CASSRDRDNSPLHF. The DNA for the CDR3 is TGTGCCAGTAGTAGGGACAGGGATAATTCACCCCTCCACTTT. Complete variable domain (other parts from reference TRBV19 and TRBJ1-6): DGGITQSPKYLFRKEGQNVTLSCEQNLNHDAMYWYRQDPGQGLRLIYYSQIVNDFQKGDIAEGYSVSREKKESFPLTVTSAQKNPTAFYLCASSRDRDNSPLHFGNGTRLTVT.

The chain recombines TRBV27 with TRBJ2-3; 8 bases match TRBD2. V was clipped by 6 bases and J by 0 bases; unmatched bases: 8. The CDR3 runs to 16 residues. Germline CDR1 and CDR2: MNHEY and SMNVEV (reference sequence). The CDR3 DNA reads TGTGCCAGCAGCTGGGCTAGCGGGCCCAGCACAGATACGCAGTATTTT. It translates to CASSWASGPSTDTQYF.

The genes are TRBV2 and TRBJ1-4; unclear D gene. This CDR3 region has 11 residues. Germline assignment: CDR1 SNHLY and CDR2 FYNNEI. V was cut by 6 bases and J by 5 bases, with 4 bases left in between. The CDR3 bases are TGTGCCAGCAGGGAGAATGAAAAACTGTTTTTT. Translating it yields CASRENEKLFF.

The J gene is TRBJ2-7, the V gene TRBV7-9; 10 nucleotides align to TRBD2. The CDR3 is 14 amino acids. The germline gives CDR1 SEHNR, CDR2 FQNEAQ (reference sequence). V was pared by 5 bases and J by 2 bases, with 3 bases of the junction left unmatched. The CDR3 protein is CASSLLAGAYEQYF. In nucleotides, the CDR3 is TGTGCCAGCAGCCTTCTAGCGGGAGCCTACGAGCAGTACTTC.

The J gene is TRBJ1-3, the V gene TRBV5-1, with a tentative D call TRBD1 (5 bases). The length of the CDR3 is 17 residues. In germline, CDR1 is SGHRS, CDR2 YFSETQ. V was shortened by 0 bases and J by 0 bases, with 13 bases between the two germline ends. The CDR3 here is CASSLGRALSSGNTIYF. CDR3 in DNA: TGCGCCAGCAGCTTGGGCAGGGCCTTAAGCTCTGGAAACACCATATATTTT.

The chain combines TRBV19 with TRBJ2-7, with unresolved D. This CDR3 comprises 12 residues. V shed 4 bases and J shed 5 bases, with 9 bases lying between them. In germline, CDR1 is LNHDA, CDR2 SQIVND (reference sequence). In DNA form, the CDR3 reads TGTGCCAGTAGTACGGAAAGCGACGAGCAGTACTTC. This codes for CASSTESDEQYF. Full variable domain (rest looked up from reference TRBV19 and TRBJ2-7): DGGITQSPKYLFRKEGQNVTLSCEQNLNHDAMYWYRQDPGQGLRLIYYSQIVNDFQKGDIAEGYSVSREKKESFPLTVTSAQKNPTAFYLCASSTESDEQYFGPGTRLTVT.

V usage is TRBV5-4 and J usage is TRBJ2-5; 13 nucleotides match TRBD2. CDR3 length: 16 amino acids. J was trimmed by 4 bases and V by 3 bases; bases with no gene match: 6. Germline assignment: CDR1 SGHNT and CDR2 YYREEE (reference sequence). CDR3 bases: TGTGCCAGCAGCTACCGACTAGCGGGAGGTATAGAGACCCAGTACTTC. Amino acids: CASSYRLAGGIETQYF.

The J gene is TRBJ1-2, the V gene TRBV27; unclear D gene. Per germline, CDR1 MNHEY and CDR2 SMNVEV (reference sequence). Trimming took 0 bases from V and 8 from J, leaving 13 bases between them. The CDR3 is made up of 14 amino acids. DNA for the CDR3: TGTGCCAGCAGTTTATCGAGAAACTCGGGGGGCTACACCTTC. Its protein product is CASSLSRNSGGYTF.

The chain recombines TRBV19 with TRBJ1-1; D ambiguous. The germline V and J ends were trimmed by 4 bases and 1 base, with 16 bases remaining between them. This CDR3 is 16 amino acids long. Germline CDR1 reads LNHDA; CDR2 reads SQIVND (reference sequence). The CDR3 coding sequence is TGTGCCAGTAGTACCCTGGGCGGCGGGTGGAACACTGAAGCTTTCTTT. Protein: CASSTLGGGWNTEAFF. Full variable domain (missing parts from reference TRBV19 and TRBJ1-1): DGGITQSPKYLFRKEGQNVTLSCEQNLNHDAMYWYRQDPGQGLRLIYYSQIVNDFQKGDIAEGYSVSREKKESFPLTVTSAQKNPTAFYLCASSTLGGGWNTEAFFGQGTRLTVV.

The rearrangement links TRBV27 to TRBJ2-2, with 13 bases matching TRBD2. V gave up 7 bases and J gave up 4 bases; unmatched junction bases: 12. CDR1 and CDR2 (germline): MNHEY, SMNVEV (reference sequence). The CDR3 extends over 18 amino acids. CDR3 in amino acids: CASTERGLAGYGTGELFF. CDR3 nucleotides: TGTGCCAGCACCGAGAGGGGACTAGCGGGATATGGCACCGGGGAGCTGTTTTTT.

This clone was detected only a few times. This chain links TRBV6-1 with TRBJ1-5; no firm D call. Germline V gene lookup returns CDR1 MNHNS and CDR2 SASEGT. Between the trimmed V and J ends, which lost 1 base and 2 bases, there was a span of 12 bases. This CDR3 contains 16 residues. CDR3 loop: CASSEDGGVGNQPQHF. The CDR3 DNA follows: TGTGCCAGCAGTGAAGACGGCGGGGTCGGCAATCAGCCCCAGCATTTT.

The chain joins TRBV5-1 to TRBJ2-5, with D possibly being TRBD2 (5 bases). V lost 2 bases and J lost 3, with 8 bases in between. Germline-derived CDR1 and CDR2 are SGHRS and YFSETQ. The CDR3 is 13 residues long. CDR3: CASSFTAEETQYF. CDR3 bases: TGCGCCAGCAGCTTCACAGCGGAAGAGACCCAGTACTTC.

The gene calls are TRBV21-1 and TRBJ1-6. TRBV21-1 is shown as a pseudogene. The CDR3 totals 10 residues. In nucleotides, the CDR3 is TGTGAGGAGTATAATTCACCCCTCCACTTT. It codes for CEEYNSPLHF.

This clone occurred a few times. The chain joins TRBV29-1 to TRBJ1-2, with no clear D. CDR1 and CDR2 (germline): SQVTM, ANQGSEA. The V end lost 5 bases, the J end lost 4 bases, and 8 bases lay between the germline ends. The CDR3 runs 11 residues. The CDR3 sequence: CSVSLFYGYTF. The CDR3 coding sequence is TGCAGCGTTTCTTTGTTCTATGGCTACACCTTC.

The chain links TRBV2 to TRBJ2-3, with D possibly being TRBD2 (6 bases). Germline CDR1 is SNHLY and CDR2 is FYNNEI. Trimming cost V 6 bases and J 5 bases, with 12 bases left between them. The CDR3 sequence is 13 residues long. The CDR3 DNA reads TGTGCCAGCAGCGGGAGCTCGGTAGATACGCAGTATTTT. It encodes CASSGSSVDTQYF.

The chain recombines TRBV19 with TRBJ1-1, with TRBD1 as a possible D gene (6 bases). V was trimmed by 5 bases and J by 2 bases, leaving 15 bases between them. In germline, CDR1 is LNHDA, CDR2 SQIVND (reference sequence). The length of the CDR3 is 15 residues. The DNA of the CDR3 is TGTGCCAGTAGTCCGCAGGGGTGGGGAAACACTGAAGCTTTCTTT. As protein: CASSPQGWGNTEAFF.